This T cell receptor beta chain derives from a study of beta chain features in type 1 diabetes. Study-wide results and limits: Shorter TCRB CDR3s, moderately but significantly so, marked every one of the four CD4+ subsets in Type 1 diabetes patients.

CD4+ naive, central memory, regulatory and stem cell-like memory cells were sorted via CD45RO/CCR7/CD25/CD127/CD95/CD27. This clone appeared a few times. The antigen is not known. TCRB transcripts that were expressed got sequenced, as all of the isolated RNA had been reverse transcribed. Produced via immunoSEQ multiplex PCR; TCRdb's table is partial and in-frame only. The data hold under 400,000 clones, with approximately 12% observed a single time. The length of the CDR3 is 17 residues. V lost 1 base, J lost 4 bases, and 11 bases stayed unmatched. CDR1 is MGHDK, CDR2 SYGVNS, per germline. This receptor was taken from a woman aged 18-30 years with type 1 diabetes. Specimen: naive CD4+ T cells from blood. This rearrangement joins TRBV25-1 to TRBJ2-5; 8 positions match TRBD2. The CDR3, as DNA: TGTGCCAGCAGTGAATCCGGAGCCGGGACTAGAGGAGAGACCCAGTACTTC. Its protein product is CASSESGAGTRGETQYF.